Listed below are T cell receptor beta chains from one sample, sequenced in a study of blood T cells in healthy people across ages. TCRdb analysed the 5' RACE reads with MiXCR anew, one entry per CDR3 protein. The profile shows over 950,000 distinct CDR3 sequences, more than 30% of them singletons. Input material: blood. The receptors derive from a man aged 18 to 29 in good health. CDR3s include the opening cysteine and the closing phenylalanine or tryptophan. A D gene is named only where the DNA matches it firmly. Only part of the rows carry a size: once, few, many, or a class if the clone is expanded.

>TRBJ1-4|TRBV2|NA|NA
TGTGCCAGCAGTGGGGCGGAAAAACTGTTTTTT
CASSGAEKLFF
>TRBJ1-4|TRBV7-9|TRBD1|few
TGTGCCAGCAGAGGGACAGACCTGCAAAAACTGTTTTTT
CASRGTDLQKLFF
>TRBJ1-4|TRBV4-2|NA|few
TGTGCCAGCAGCCAAGAGGGGGGCTACCAGAATGAAAAACTGTTTTTT
CASSQEGGYQNEKLFF
>TRBJ2-4|TRBV4-2|NA|few
TGTGCCAGCAGCCAAGCCCGGGCGGGCGCAAAAAACATTCAGTACTTC
CASSQARAGAKNIQYF
>TRBJ2-1|TRBV14|TRBD2|NA
TGTGCCAGCAGCCAAGAAAGACTAGCGGGGAAGAATGAGCAGTTCTTC
CASSQERLAGKNEQFF
>TRBJ2-1|TRBV3-1|TRBD1|few
TGTGCCAGCGGGAGGGGACAGGGGATCTATGAGCAGTTCTTC
CASGRGQGIYEQFF
>TRBJ2-6|TRBV5-1|NA|NA
TGCGCCAGCAGCTTGGGCCCAGGCAGCTCTGGGGCCAACGTCCTGACTTTC
CASSLGPGSSGANVLTF
>TRBJ2-3|TRBV4-2|TRBD2|NA
TGTGCCAGCAGCCAAGATGGGACTAGCGGGGGGATAGATACGCAGTATTTT
CASSQDGTSGGIDTQYF
>TRBJ2-1|TRBV20-1|NA|NA
TGCAGTGCTAGACGCGGGGACTCCTACAATGAGCAGTTCTTC
CSARRGDSYNEQFF
>TRBJ1-6|TRBV6-1|NA|few
TGTGCCAGCCGTTCACCCCTCCACTTT
CASRSPLHF
>TRBJ1-5|TRBV4-1|NA|NA
TGCGCCAGCCGCCAATCCGGGGGGGATTATCAGCCCCAGCATTTT
CASRQSGGDYQPQHF
>TRBJ2-2|TRBV4-1|NA|NA
TGCGCCAGCAGCCCGGAAGGGGGGATGACCGGGGAGCTGTTTTTT
CASSPEGGMTGELFF
>TRBJ1-2|TRBV5-1|NA|NA
TGCGCCAGCAGTTTAGGACCTCGTTATGGCTACACCTTC
CASSLGPRYGYTF
>TRBJ2-1|TRBV20-1|TRBD2|few
TGCAGTGCCGGGCGGACTAGCAACTACCATGAGCAGTTCTTC
CSAGRTSNYHEQFF
>TRBJ2-4|TRBV12-3/TRBV12-4|TRBD2|once
TGTGCCAGCACCTCGGGACTAGAAAACATTCAGTACTTC
CASTSGLENIQYF
>TRBJ1-1|TRBV4-2|NA|few
TGTGCCAGCAGCCAAGATTTAGTGGAAACTAACACTGAAGCTTTCTTT
CASSQDLVETNTEAFF
>TRBJ2-7|TRBV6-1|TRBD2|NA
TGTGCCAGCAGTGAACGTCTAGCGGGGAAGGGAGAGCAGTACTTC
CASSERLAGKGEQYF
>TRBJ2-3|TRBV7-2|TRBD1|NA
TGTGCCAGCAGTACTCAGGTCGGGACAGGGGTGGATGCAGATACGCAGTATTTT
CASSTQVGTGVDADTQYF
>TRBJ2-7|TRBV12-3/TRBV12-4|TRBD1|NA
TGTGCCAGCAGCAGGGGGCTCAGGTCGAACGAGCAGTACTTC
CASSRGLRSNEQYF
>TRBJ1-6|TRBV5-1|NA|few
TGCGCCAGCAGTATCTCCTGGGACACACCGAATTCACCCCTCCACTTT
CASSISWDTPNSPLHF
>TRBJ2-1|TRBV2|NA|few
TGTGCCAGCAGTGAACGCCCTAATGAGCAGTTCTTC
CASSERPNEQFF
>TRBJ1-2|TRBV5-5|TRBD1|NA
TGTGCCAGCAGCTTGGAGGCGACAGGGGTTGACTATGGCTACACCTTC
CASSLEATGVDYGYTF
>TRBJ2-5|TRBV9|TRBD1|NA
TGTGCCAGCAGCCCTCACAGGACAGGGCGGTCGTGGGAGCAGTACTTC
CASSPHRTGRSWEQYF
>TRBJ1-5|TRBV27|TRBD1|NA
TGTGCCAGCAGTTCGGGACAGACCTGGGGAAAGCCCCAGCATTTT
CASSSGQTWGKPQHF
>TRBJ2-7|TRBV4-3|NA|few
TGCGCCAGCAGCCAGACCTTCTCCGGGAGCCTCTACGAGCAGTACTTC
CASSQTFSGSLYEQYF
>TRBJ1-2|TRBV6-6|NA|NA
TGTGCCAGCAGTACCGTTACAGCTAGATATGGCTACACCTTC
CASSTVTARYGYTF
>TRBJ1-6|TRBV4-2|NA|NA
TGTGCCAGCAGCTCCCGACAGGATTCACCCCTCCACTTT
CASSSRQDSPLHF
>TRBJ1-2|TRBV6-5|TRBD1|few
TGTGCCAGCAGGCCCGATATCACAGGGGGTGGCTACACCTTC
CASRPDITGGGYTF
>TRBJ2-2|TRBV9|TRBD1|few
TGTGCCAGCAGCGTAGTGGACAGGGTCGGCACCGGGGAGCTGTTTTTT
CASSVVDRVGTGELFF
>TRBJ1-6|TRBV28|NA|NA
TGTGCCAGCAGCCCACCCCTTTACAGGGTCCATAATTCACCCCTCCACTTT
CASSPPLYRVHNSPLHF
>TRBJ1-6|TRBV11-2|NA|few
TGTGCCAGCAGCTTAGATCCGGGGCAGAATTCACCCCTCCACTTT
CASSLDPGQNSPLHF
>TRBJ2-1|TRBV5-8|NA|few
TGTGCCAGCAGCTTGTTCTCGGGGGGCCTCTACAATGAGCAGTTCTTC
CASSLFSGGLYNEQFF
>TRBJ1-4|TRBV6-1|TRBD1|NA
TGTGCCAGCAGCCCCGGGACAGGGGTCTCGGCAACTAATGAAAAACTGTTTTTT
CASSPGTGVSATNEKLFF
>TRBJ2-3|TRBV4-3|NA|many
TGCGCCAGCAGCCAAGGGCTAGGTGAGGTCGGAAATACGCAGTATTTT
CASSQGLGEVGNTQYF
>TRBJ2-1|TRBV7-8|TRBD1|NA
TGTGCCAGCAGCTTCAGGGGGCGCCGGGTCAATGAGCAGTTCTTC
CASSFRGRRVNEQFF
>TRBJ1-6|TRBV2|NA|few
TGTGCCAGGGGGGGACCTTTAAATTCACCCCTCCACTTT
CARGGPLNSPLHF